This T cell receptor (beta chain) was found in a study of T cells in Graves' hyperthyroidism and ophthalmopathy. Researchers took RNA transcripts and amplified the TCR beta CDR3 regions from them. First-round RT-PCR targeting the TCR CDR3 was performed with the HTBI primer set. TCRdb re-called the multiplex PCR reads with MiXCR, one entry per CDR3 protein. The repertoire includes roughly 280,000 distinct CDR3 sequences, 17% of them detected once, and about 51% sits in the top ten. Over 9 ml of fresh peripheral blood supplied the PBMCs. CDR3 length: 15 amino acids. Between the trimmed V and J ends, which lost 3 bases and 3 bases, there was a span of 11 bases. CDR1 SGHTA and CDR2 FQGNSA come from the germline V gene.

The receptor's source is a woman aged 60-70 years with Graves' ophthalmopathy. The sequencing sample was made of blood. The V call is TRBV7-2, the J call TRBJ1-4; a weak D match, TRBD1 (6 bases). This CDR3 reads CASSFRGRANEKLFF. CDR3 bases: TGTGCCAGCAGCTTTCGGGGGCGAGCTAATGAAAAACTGTTTTTT.